The rows below give T cell receptor beta chains drawn from one sample of a study of blood T cell repertoires in COVID-19. Assay: immunoSEQ multiplex PCR; the TCRdb copy retains only in-frame clones and omits some. The table includes about 81,000 clones, 90% to 95% detected once. The material sequenced was peripheral blood. These receptors all come from a woman between 50 and 59 years old in a cohort sampled during active COVID-19. Both conserved end residues are part of each CDR3. Each record gives: V gene, clone size, D gene, J gene, CDR3 protein, CDR3 DNA. A D gene is named only where the DNA matches it firmly. Clone size is not always given. Where it is, it says once, few, many or a class for expanded clones.

V: TRBV5-4
size: -
D: TRBD1
J: TRBJ1-2
CDR3: CASSPDRGQYGYTF
DNA: TGTGCCAGCAGTCCTGACAGGGGACAGTATGGCTACACCTTC

V: TRBV19
size: -
D: -
J: TRBJ2-6
CDR3: CASLDRGSGANVLTF
DNA: TGTGCCAGTCTGGACAGAGGCTCTGGGGCCAACGTCCTGACTTTC

V: TRBV6-1
size: -
D: TRBD1
J: TRBJ2-6
CDR3: CASSEALGTGISSGANVLTF
DNA: TGTGCCAGCAGTGAAGCGCTGGGGACAGGGATTTCCTCTGGGGCCAACGTCCTGACTTTC

V: TRBV21-1
size: -
D: -
J: TRBJ1-5
CDR3: CASSTGPGGNQPQHF
DNA: TGTGCCAGCAGCACGGGCCCAGGGGGCAATCAGCCCCAGCATTTT

V: TRBV19
size: -
D: -
J: TRBJ2-7
CDR3: CASSTQRGGASYEQYF
DNA: TGTGCCAGTAGCACCCAACGCGGCGGGGCCTCCTACGAGCAGTACTTC

V: TRBV5-6
size: -
D: TRBD1
J: TRBJ2-7
CDR3: CASSLGGTGPRQQYF
DNA: TGTGCCAGCAGCTTGGGGGGGACAGGACCGCGGCAGCAGTACTTC

V: TRBV5-1
size: -
D: TRBD2
J: TRBJ2-2
CDR3: CASSFGSGATGELFF
DNA: TGCGCCAGCAGCTTTGGAAGCGGGGCCACCGGGGAGCTGTTTTTT

V: TRBV5-1
size: -
D: TRBD2
J: TRBJ2-7
CDR3: CASSPAGTSGYEQYF
DNA: TGCGCCAGCAGCCCCGCCGGGACTAGCGGCTACGAGCAGTACTTC

V: TRBV5-1
size: -
D: -
J: TRBJ2-1
CDR3: CASSPLGVSYNEQFF
DNA: TGCGCCAGCAGCCCGTTGGGCGTCTCCTACAATGAGCAGTTCTTC

V: TRBV28
size: -
D: -
J: TRBJ1-1
CDR3: CASSSDKREAFF
DNA: TGTGCCAGCAGTTCCGACAAACGTGAAGCTTTCTTT

V: TRBV5-1
size: -
D: -
J: TRBJ2-7
CDR3: CASSWYGLGGQPYEQYF
DNA: TGCGCCAGCAGCTGGTACGGTTTGGGGGGACAGCCCTACGAGCAGTACTTC

V: TRBV7-3
size: -
D: TRBD1
J: TRBJ2-7
CDR3: CASSPTGNFYEQYF
DNA: TGTGCCAGCAGCCCGACAGGGAATTTCTACGAGCAGTACTTC

V: TRBV19
size: -
D: -
J: TRBJ2-3
CDR3: CASSIDHTHLDTDTQYF
DNA: TGTGCCAGTAGTATAGATCATACTCACCTAGACACAGATACGCAGTATTTT

V: TRBV6-5
size: -
D: TRBD1
J: TRBJ2-7
CDR3: CASSRQGPYEQYF
DNA: TGTGCCAGCAGTCGACAGGGGCCCTACGAGCAGTACTTC

V: TRBV3-1/TRBV3-2
size: few
D: TRBD1
J: TRBJ2-2
CDR3: CASSQGDRDTGELFF
DNA: TGTGCCAGCAGCCAAGGGGACAGGGACACCGGGGAGCTGTTTTTT

V: TRBV5-6
size: -
D: TRBD1
J: TRBJ1-5
CDR3: CASSFQGAPRPQHF
DNA: TGTGCCAGCAGCTTTCAGGGGGCCCCCCGGCCCCAGCATTTT

V: TRBV7-3
size: -
D: TRBD1
J: TRBJ2-1
CDR3: CASSPPGQAYNEQFF
DNA: TGTGCCAGCAGCCCTCCGGGACAGGCATACAATGAGCAGTTCTTC

V: TRBV10-3
size: -
D: TRBD1
J: TRBJ1-6
CDR3: CAISPTTGGLGGNSPLHF
DNA: TGTGCCATCAGCCCCACGACAGGGGGCTTGGGAGGAAATTCACCCCTCCACTTT

V: TRBV6-1
size: -
D: -
J: TRBJ1-5
CDR3: CASSEGEGVGNQPQHF
DNA: TGTGCCAGCAGTGAGGGCGAGGGGGTCGGGAATCAGCCCCAGCATTTT

V: TRBV2
size: -
D: -
J: TRBJ2-5
CDR3: CASSEEGEETQYF
DNA: TGTGCCAGCAGTGAAGAAGGGGAAGAGACCCAGTACTTC

V: TRBV19
size: -
D: TRBD1
J: TRBJ2-7
CDR3: CASSVGTGGSGRSSYEQYF
DNA: TGTGCCAGTAGTGTCGGGACAGGGGGGAGCGGGAGATCTAGCTACGAGCAGTACTTC

V: TRBV5-4
size: few
D: -
J: TRBJ2-7
CDR3: CASSLGSAYEQYF
DNA: TGTGCCAGCAGCTTAGGCAGCGCCTACGAGCAGTACTTC

V: TRBV7-9
size: -
D: TRBD2
J: TRBJ2-3
CDR3: CASSARTSQSTDTQYF
DNA: TGTGCCAGCAGCGCCAGGACTAGCCAGTCCACAGATACGCAGTATTTT

V: TRBV11-1
size: -
D: -
J: TRBJ2-5
CDR3: CASSSGEWETQYF
DNA: TGTGCCAGCAGCTCCGGGGAGTGGGAGACCCAGTACTTC

V: TRBV19
size: -
D: TRBD2
J: TRBJ2-1
CDR3: CASTLSGNSYNEQFF
DNA: TGTGCCAGTACCCTTAGCGGGAATTCCTACAATGAGCAGTTCTTC

V: TRBV12-3/TRBV12-4
size: once
D: TRBD1
J: TRBJ1-1
CDR3: CASRLPDREAFF
DNA: TGTGCCAGCAGATTGCCGGACAGGGAAGCTTTCTTT

V: TRBV13
size: -
D: -
J: TRBJ1-2
CDR3: CASSLRQGIMYGYTF
DNA: TGTGCCAGCAGCTTAAGGCAGGGGATAATGTATGGCTACACCTTC

V: TRBV29-1
size: -
D: TRBD1
J: TRBJ1-1
CDR3: CSVVMGQGDTEAFF
DNA: TGCAGCGTTGTCATGGGACAGGGAGACACTGAAGCTTTCTTT

V: TRBV10-3
size: -
D: TRBD2
J: TRBJ2-1
CDR3: CAISPGLAGNEQFF
DNA: TGTGCCATCAGTCCGGGACTAGCGGGCAATGAGCAGTTCTTC

V: TRBV2
size: once
D: TRBD1
J: TRBJ2-2
CDR3: CASGGQGNTGELFF
DNA: TGTGCCAGCGGGGGACAGGGGAACACCGGGGAGCTGTTTTTT

V: TRBV10-3
size: -
D: TRBD2
J: TRBJ2-1
CDR3: CAISELAGAGRGEQFF
DNA: TGTGCCATCAGTGAGTTAGCGGGAGCCGGTCGTGGGGAGCAGTTCTTC

V: TRBV27
size: -
D: TRBD2
J: TRBJ2-5
CDR3: CASSSLGLAQETQYF
DNA: TGTGCCAGCAGTTCCCTGGGACTAGCCCAAGAGACCCAGTACTTC

V: TRBV24-1
size: -
D: -
J: TRBJ2-4
CDR3: CATHTAGFSAKNIQYF
DNA: TGTGCCACCCATACCGCAGGGTTCTCTGCCAAAAACATTCAGTACTTC

V: TRBV11-3
size: once
D: -
J: TRBJ2-2
CDR3: CASSLRGGIGELFF
DNA: TGTGCCAGCAGCTTAAGGGGCGGGATCGGGGAGCTGTTTTTT

V: TRBV18
size: once
D: -
J: TRBJ1-1
CDR3: CASSPGRVADTEAFF
DNA: TGTGCCAGCTCACCAGGGCGGGTAGCGGACACTGAAGCTTTCTTT

V: TRBV6-5
size: -
D: TRBD1
J: TRBJ1-2
CDR3: CASTRDDREDYGYTF
DNA: TGTGCCAGCACTCGAGACGACAGGGAAGACTATGGCTACACCTTC

V: TRBV19
size: once
D: TRBD1
J: TRBJ2-1
CDR3: CASSIEVQGAHNEQFF
DNA: TGTGCCAGTAGTATCGAAGTACAGGGGGCCCACAATGAGCAGTTCTTC

V: TRBV5-4
size: once
D: -
J: TRBJ1-2
CDR3: CASSTPLAGYGYTF
DNA: TGTGCCAGCAGCACCCCTCTTGCGGGATATGGCTACACCTTC

V: TRBV11-3
size: -
D: TRBD2
J: TRBJ2-1
CDR3: CASSFGLAGGVNNEQFF
DNA: TGTGCCAGCAGTTTCGGACTAGCGGGGGGAGTGAACAATGAGCAGTTCTTC

V: TRBV7-9
size: -
D: TRBD1
J: TRBJ1-5
CDR3: CASGYAGTGGFGSNQPQHF
DNA: TGTGCCAGCGGTTACGCCGGGACAGGGGGCTTTGGTAGCAATCAGCCCCAGCATTTT

V: TRBV3-1/TRBV3-2
size: -
D: -
J: TRBJ2-2
CDR3: CASSQARGGELFF
DNA: TGTGCCAGCAGCCAAGCCCGGGGCGGGGAGCTGTTTTTT

V: TRBV9
size: -
D: TRBD1
J: TRBJ2-1
CDR3: CASSVHRGERVYPYNEQFF
DNA: TGTGCCAGCAGCGTTCACAGGGGGGAGCGGGTATACCCCTACAATGAGCAGTTCTTC

V: TRBV6-1
size: -
D: -
J: TRBJ1-1
CDR3: CASSEALRRANTEAFF
DNA: TGTGCCAGCAGTGAAGCGCTTCGGAGGGCGAACACTGAAGCTTTCTTT

V: TRBV6-5
size: -
D: -
J: TRBJ2-7
CDR3: CASRNGGSLSYEQYF
DNA: TGTGCCAGCAGAAACGGGGGAAGCCTATCCTACGAGCAGTACTTC

V: TRBV3-1/TRBV3-2
size: -
D: TRBD1
J: TRBJ1-5
CDR3: CASSNRGGQPQHF
DNA: TGTGCCAGCAGCAACAGGGGCGGACAGCCCCAGCATTTT